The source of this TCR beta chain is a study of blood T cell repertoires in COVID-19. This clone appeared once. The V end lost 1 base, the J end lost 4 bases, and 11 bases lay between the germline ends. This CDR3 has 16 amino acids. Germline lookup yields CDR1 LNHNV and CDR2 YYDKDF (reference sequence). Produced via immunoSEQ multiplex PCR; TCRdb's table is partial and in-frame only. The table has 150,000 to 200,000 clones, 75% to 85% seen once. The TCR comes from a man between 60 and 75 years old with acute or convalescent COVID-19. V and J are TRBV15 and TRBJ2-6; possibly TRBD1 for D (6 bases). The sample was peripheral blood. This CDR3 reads CATSRVGGDGANVLTF. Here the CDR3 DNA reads TGTGCCACCAGCAGAGTTGGGGGCGACGGGGCCAACGTCCTGACTTTC.